This entry lists 32 T cell receptor beta chains sequenced from one sample in a study of shared clonotypes between healthy human individuals. The method was immunoSEQ multiplex PCR; TCRdb's version includes in-frame clones alone and lacks a portion of them. The sample records under 2.5 million clones, around 90% being singletons. The source material was naive CD4+ T cells from PBMCs. Subset here: CD45RA+ positively selected. These receptors were collected from a man aged 18-30 years in good health. Some clones in this sample may be carry-over from other donors' samples.

The J gene is TRBJ2-7, the V gene TRBV7-6, with 10 bases lining up with TRBD1. J was trimmed by 2 bases and V by 5 bases; bases with no gene match: 6. The CDR3 covers 15 residues. The V gene's germline CDR1 is SGHVS and CDR2 FNYEAQ. CDR3 region: CASSPMTGGPYEQYF. CDR3 sequence (DNA): TGTGCCAGCAGCCCGATGACAGGGGGCCCCTACGAGCAGTACTTC. Filled out from reference TRBV7-6 and TRBJ2-7, the complete variable domain reads GAGVSQSPRYKVTKRGQDVALRCDPISGHVSLYWYRQALGQGPEFLTYFNYEAQQDKSGLPNDRFSAERPEGSISTLTIQRTEQRDSAMYRCASSPMTGGPYEQYFGPGTRLTVT.

The V and J genes are TRBV28 and TRBJ1-4; D is perhaps TRBD1 (5 bases). CDR1 and CDR2 (germline): MDHEN, SYDVKM. This CDR3 has 13 amino acids. V lost 10 bases, J lost 7 bases, and 16 bases lay in between. CDR3 bases: TGTGCCACCAAGTCCAGGGCGTCTGAAAAACTGTTTTTT. Translating gives CATKSRASEKLFF. Full variable domain (rest looked up from reference TRBV28 and TRBJ1-4): DVKVTQSSRYLVKRTGEKVFLECVQDMDHENMFWYRQDPGLGLRLIYFSYDVKMKEKGDIPEGYSVSREKKERFSLILESASTNQTSMYLCATKSRASEKLFFGSGTQLSVL.

This clone has only a few counts. This chain connects TRBV30 to TRBJ1-5; possibly TRBD1 for D (6 bases). The V end was cut by 1 base, the J end by 5 bases, with 9 bases between. From germline, CDR1 is GTSNPN and CDR2 SVGIG (reference sequence). The CDR3 totals 13 residues. CDR3 region: CAWSAGAHQPQHF. DNA for the CDR3: TGTGCCTGGAGTGCAGGGGCCCATCAGCCCCAGCATTTT.

V is TRBV15 and J is TRBJ2-3, with D uncertain. Trimming shortened V by 5 bases and J by 2 bases, and 11 bases separated the two germline ends. Per germline, CDR1 LNHNV and CDR2 YYDKDF (reference sequence). The CDR3 is 14 residues long. The CDR3 loop is CATSRALSTDTQYF. The CDR3 DNA follows: TGTGCCACCAGCCGGGCCCTCTCCACAGATACGCAGTATTTT.

The rearrangement links TRBV7-8 to TRBJ2-7; tentatively, D is TRBD1 (6 bases). CDR1 SGHVS and CDR2 FQNEAQ come from the germline V gene. V was clipped by 6 bases and J by 0 bases, with 15 bases between them. The CDR3 extends over 15 amino acids. CDR3 bases: TGTGCCAGCAGTCCACAGGGTTCTGTCTCCTACGAGCAGTACTTC. It translates to CASSPQGSVSYEQYF.

This clone was picked up one time. V usage is TRBV4-1 and J usage is TRBJ2-1; TRBD1 or TRBD2 may be the D gene (5 bases each). V lost 2 bases to trimming and J lost 6 bases, with 14 bases between them. This CDR3 has 15 residues. Germline loops: CDR1 MGHRA, CDR2 YSYEKL. The chain's CDR3 is CASSQPRTGTNEQFF. The CDR3, as DNA: TGCGCCAGCAGCCAACCCAGGACGGGGACCAATGAGCAGTTCTTC.

This chain links TRBV11-2 with TRBJ1-1, with D possibly being TRBD1 (6 bases). Per the germline V gene, CDR1 is SGHAT and CDR2 is FQNNGV. The V and J ends lost 3 bases and 8 bases respectively, with 10 bases between them. This CDR3 is built from 12 residues. The CDR3 reads CASSFSGTEAFF. The CDR3 nucleotides are TGTGCCAGCAGCTTCTCCGGGACAGAAGCTTTCTTT. Using reference TRBV11-2 and TRBJ1-1 for the parts outside the CDR3, the full variable domain is EAGVAQSPRYKIIEKRQSVAFWCNPISGHATLYWYQQILGQGPKLLIQFQNNGVVDDSQLPKDRFSAERLKGVDSTLKIQPAKLEDSAVYLCASSFSGTEAFFGQGTRLTVV.

The genes are TRBV15 and TRBJ1-1; D not certain. CDR1 LNHNV and CDR2 YYDKDF come from the germline V gene (reference sequence). The CDR3 consists of 15 residues. The germline V and J ends were trimmed by 0 bases and 3 bases, with 11 bases remaining between them. The chain's CDR3 is CATSRDPRSDTEAFF. CDR3 DNA sequence: TGTGCCACCAGCAGAGATCCCCGGTCGGACACTGAAGCTTTCTTT.

This chain joins TRBV7-2 and TRBJ2-7; D unresolved. This CDR3 comprises 12 residues. The V gene lost 4 bases and the J gene lost 8 bases, with 12 bases spanning the gap. Germline V gives CDR1 SGHTA, CDR2 FQGNSA. The CDR3 coding sequence is TGTGCCAGCAGCTCTTACACGCGCCAGCAGTACTTC. It translates to CASSSYTRQQYF.

The rearrangement uses TRBV15 and TRBJ1-2, with no clear D. Trimming took 1 base from V and 4 from J, leaving 7 bases between them. The CDR3 consists of 13 residues. Germline V gene data show CDR1 as LNHNV and CDR2 as YYDKDF (reference sequence). CDR3 DNA sequence: TGTGCCACCAGCAGAGTAAGGGTCTATGGCTACACCTTC. Residues: CATSRVRVYGYTF.

The chain combines TRBV5-1 with TRBJ2-5, with 9 bases that match TRBD2. Germline CDR1 SGHRS, CDR2 YFSETQ. After removal of 4 bases from V and 4 bases from J, the junction contained 8 bases not matched to a gene. The CDR3 covers 15 residues. The CDR3 region has the DNA TGCGCCAGCAGCCGCCGACCAGCGGGAGGAGAGACCCAGTACTTC. Protein: CASSRRPAGGETQYF.

As for this clone: Other DNA sequences within the sample encode an identical CDR3. The chain carries TRBV27 and TRBJ1-4; maybe TRBD1 (5 bases). Germline CDR1 reads MNHEY; CDR2 reads SMNVEV (reference sequence). The V end was cut by 2 bases, the J end by 0 bases, with 7 bases between. The CDR3 length is 15 residues. In nucleotides, the CDR3 is TGTGCCAGCAGTTTACTAGGGGCAACTAATGAAAAACTGTTTTTT. Amino acids: CASSLLGATNEKLFF. The complete variable domain, with remaining parts taken from reference TRBV27 and TRBJ1-4, reads EAQVTQNPRYLITVTGKKLTVTCSQNMNHEYMSWYRQDPGLGLRQIYYSMNVEVTDKGDVPEGYKVSRKEKRNFPLILESPSPNQTSLYFCASSLLGATNEKLFFGSGTQLSVL.

The V gene is TRBV2, the J gene TRBJ2-1; TRBD1 matches at 9 bases. Trimming took 7 bases from V and 6 from J; bases not matched to a gene: 7. Germline CDR1 is SNHLY and CDR2 is FYNNEI. This CDR3 has 14 residues. The CDR3 sequence: CASKRDREGNEQFF. As DNA, the CDR3 is TGTGCCAGCAAGCGGGACAGGGAAGGCAATGAGCAGTTCTTC.

As regards this clone: This specimen includes other DNA sequences encoding the same CDR3. The chain recombines TRBV19 with TRBJ2-1, with D unclear. The V end was cut by 1 base, the J end by 10 bases, with 5 bases between. Looked up from germline, CDR1 is LNHDA and CDR2 is SQIVND (reference sequence). The length of the CDR3 is 11 residues. The CDR3 DNA follows: TGTGCCAGTAGTATAGCGAGGGAGCAGTTCTTC. Translating it yields CASSIAREQFF.

The V and J genes are TRBV11-3 and TRBJ2-3; D ambiguous. The CDR3 spans 15 residues. Germline CDR1 SGHNT, CDR2 YENEEA. Trimming cost V 2 bases and J 4 bases, with 13 bases left between them. For the CDR3, the DNA is TGTGCCAGCAGCTTAATGTCAAGTGAGGCAGATACGCAGTATTTT. Amino acids: CASSLMSSEADTQYF. Filled out from reference TRBV11-3 and TRBJ2-3, the complete variable domain reads EAGVVQSPRYKIIEKKQPVAFWCNPISGHNTLYWYLQNLGQGPELLIRYENEEAVDDSQLPKDRFSAERLKGVDSTLKIQPAELGDSAVYLCASSLMSSEADTQYFGPGTRLTVL.

As to this clone: The same CDR3 also results from other DNA sequences found in this sample. The chain joins TRBV5-1 to TRBJ2-3, with D unresolved. Per the germline V gene, CDR1 is SGHRS and CDR2 is YFSETQ. V was clipped by 0 bases and J by 0 bases, with 8 bases between them. The CDR3 runs 15 residues. The DNA for the CDR3 is TGCGCCAGCAGCTTGGCTCCAACTAGCACAGATACGCAGTATTTT. Translation gives CASSLAPTSTDTQYF. The full variable domain, rest sourced from reference TRBV5-1 and TRBJ2-3, is KAGVTQTPRYLIKTRGQQVTLSCSPISGHRSVSWYQQTPGQGLQFLFEYFSETQRNKGNFPGRFSGRQFSNSRSEMNVSTLELGDSALYLCASSLAPTSTDTQYFGPGTRLTVL.

The chain joins TRBV2 to TRBJ2-5; D call uncertain. Germline values: CDR1 SNHLY, CDR2 FYNNEI. Trimming shortened V by 8 bases and J by 5 bases, and 15 bases separated the two germline ends. The CDR3 is made up of 13 amino acids. The CDR3 DNA sequence: TGTGCCAGCCTTGGGCAGACCGGGGAGACCCAGTACTTC. As protein: CASLGQTGETQYF.

This clone was observed once. The rearrangement uses TRBV7-9 and TRBJ2-7; 7 bases map to TRBD1. This CDR3 spans 14 amino acids. Germline assignment: CDR1 SEHNR and CDR2 FQNEAQ (reference sequence). With 2 bases clipped from V and 3 bases from J, the junction kept 4 bases outside the gene matches. CDR3 residues: CASSLRDRRYEQYF. In DNA form, the CDR3 reads TGTGCCAGCAGCTTACGGGACAGACGCTACGAGCAGTACTTC.

This clone came up a few times. Within the sample, other DNA sequences also encode this same CDR3. The chain links TRBV5-1 to TRBJ2-1, with 9 positions matching TRBD2. The germline gives CDR1 SGHRS, CDR2 YFSETQ. V was pared by 0 bases and J by 5 bases, with 3 bases of the junction left unmatched. The CDR3 runs 15 residues. The CDR3 coding sequence is TGCGCCAGCAGCTTGGGACTAGCGGATGACAATGAGCAGTTCTTC. Translation gives CASSLGLADDNEQFF.

CDR3 bases: TGTGCCAGCAGTGAATTTGGGTTCAGAATGGGCAATCAGCCCCAGCATTTT. Amino acids: CASSEFGFRMGNQPQHF. This chain uses TRBV6-1 with TRBJ1-5; D remains unclear. This CDR3 region has 17 residues. Germline loops: CDR1 MNHNS, CDR2 SASEGT. Trimming left V 2 bases short and J 2 bases short, with 16 bases between.

The CDR3 spells CASSELLRNIQYF. The CDR3 DNA follows: TGTGCCAGCAGTGAACTTCTACGAAACATTCAGTACTTC. This rearrangement joins TRBV6-1 to TRBJ2-4; no definite D call. Trimming removed 2 bases from V and 6 bases from J, with 8 bases in between. The CDR3 is made up of 13 amino acids. Germline lookup yields CDR1 MNHNS and CDR2 SASEGT.

The chain employs TRBV14 and TRBJ1-5; no clear D. Germline V gene data show CDR1 as SGHDN and CDR2 as FVKESK. Trimming took off 4 bases at V and 0 bases at J, with 7 bases between the two ends. CDR3 length: 14 residues. The CDR3 coding sequence is TGTGCCAGCAGCCCGAGTGATAGCAATCAGCCCCAGCATTTT. Translated: CASSPSDSNQPQHF.

The chain is built from TRBV29-1 and TRBJ1-1; D ambiguous. Trimming cost V 4 bases and J 1 base, with 7 bases left between them. The length of the CDR3 is 12 residues. Looked up from germline, CDR1 is SQVTM and CDR2 is ANQGSEA. The CDR3 spells CSVAGQNTEAFF. CDR3 nucleotide sequence: TGCAGCGTTGCCGGGCAGAACACTGAAGCTTTCTTT.

V usage is TRBV19 and J usage is TRBJ2-1, with TRBD2 identical over 7 bases. Germline assignment: CDR1 LNHDA and CDR2 SQIVND (reference sequence). The CDR3 runs to 16 residues. V lost 4 bases to trimming and J lost 7 bases; unmatched junction nucleotides: 13. This CDR3 is CASSRGLAVGENEQFF. The CDR3 DNA is TGTGCCAGTAGTAGAGGCCTAGCGGTGGGGGAGAATGAGCAGTTCTTC.

This clone occurred once. The chain couples TRBV28 to TRBJ2-1; D uncertain. The length of the CDR3 is 14 residues. The V gene lost 5 bases and the J gene lost 1 base, with 9 bases spanning the gap. Germline lookup yields CDR1 MDHEN and CDR2 SYDVKM. CDR3 sequence: CASSPQRSYNEQFF. In nucleotides, the CDR3 is TGTGCCAGCAGTCCTCAGAGGTCCTACAATGAGCAGTTCTTC.

This clone appeared a single time. The genes are TRBV18 and TRBJ2-7, with D tentatively TRBD1 or TRBD2 (5 bases each). The V end lost 3 bases, the J end lost 4 bases, and 19 bases lay between the germline ends. Germline V gene data show CDR1 as KGHSH and CDR2 as LQKENI. The CDR3 spans 16 residues. The CDR3 DNA reads as TGTGCCAGCTCACCCATCCGGGGCGAGGGGAATTACGAGCAGTACTTC. Translated, it gives CASSPIRGEGNYEQYF.

A note on this clone: Other DNA sequences in this sample translate to the same CDR3. The CDR3 DNA reads as TGCGCCAGCAGTCAATCGTCCGAGCAGTACTTC. Translated: CASSQSSEQYF. The rearrangement uses TRBV23-1 and TRBJ2-7; D is ambiguous. TRBV23-1 is recorded as an ORF, its role being uncertain. The CDR3 spans 11 residues. V was cut by 0 bases and J by 6 bases, with 3 bases left in between.

This chain links TRBV7-8 with TRBJ1-1; D is unclear. Germline loops: CDR1 SGHVS, CDR2 FQNEAQ. V was trimmed by 1 base and J by 11 bases, leaving 14 bases between them. This CDR3 region has 13 residues. The CDR3 sequence is CASSLEVRGGAFF. CDR3 nucleotides: TGTGCCAGCAGCTTAGAAGTCCGGGGTGGCGCTTTCTTT.

The chain uses TRBV18 and TRBJ2-2; TRBD2 agrees at 7 bases. Germline V lookup: CDR1 KGHSH, CDR2 LQKENI. The CDR3 length is 16 residues. V was pared by 1 base and J by 2 bases, with 4 bases of the junction left unmatched. CDR3 loop: CASSPLSSGNTGELFF. The DNA for the CDR3 is TGTGCCAGCTCACCACTGTCTAGCGGTAACACCGGGGAGCTGTTTTTT.

V and J are TRBV7-9 and TRBJ2-1; D is ambiguous. The CDR3 runs to 15 residues. The germline gives CDR1 SEHNR, CDR2 FQNEAQ (reference sequence). The V and J ends lost 0 bases and 9 bases respectively, with 15 bases between them. The CDR3 DNA is TGTGCCAGCAGCTTAGCCGAGTGGTTTAAGATTGAGCAGTTCTTC. Its protein product is CASSLAEWFKIEQFF.

The chain has TRBV7-9 and TRBJ2-2; 7 nucleotides line up with TRBD2. The CDR3 sequence is 16 residues long. V lost 2 bases to trimming and J lost 6 bases; unmatched junction nucleotides: 9. Germline CDR1 is SEHNR and CDR2 is FQNEAQ (reference sequence). CDR3 bases: TGTGCCAGCAGCTTACTCGGCGGGAGCCCCCCCGGGGAGCTGTTTTTT. Its protein product is CASSLLGGSPPGELFF.

The gene calls are TRBV19 and TRBJ1-5; D gene uncertain. Germline loops: CDR1 LNHDA, CDR2 SQIVND (reference sequence). The CDR3 has 15 amino acids. V lost 5 bases to trimming and J lost 2 bases, with 13 bases between them. CDR3 residues: CASSARARGNQPQHF. Written as DNA, the CDR3 is TGTGCCAGTAGTGCAAGAGCGCGGGGCAATCAGCCCCAGCATTTT.